The 5 T cell receptor beta chains given below trace back to one sample, sequenced in a study of T cells and Merkel cell carcinoma outcomes (dated by TCRdb to 2019 to 2021). Libraries were constructed by the immunoSEQ multiplex PCR assay. This immuneACCESS table, as held by TCRdb, lists in-frame sequences with V and J called but not all clones. Of the missing ones, under half trace to an unresolved V gene in checked studies; the others have no known cause. The sample table records 11,000 to 15,000 clones; around nine tenths of these occur just once. The top ten constitute 2% to 2.5% of the sample. Sequenced: tumor tissue from Merkel cell carcinoma. The receptor source for this set is a human donor with Merkel cell carcinoma.

The V and J genes are TRBV11-3 and TRBJ2-3, with 11 bases lining up with TRBD2. Germline CDR1 and CDR2: SGHNT and YENEEA. CDR3 size: 16 residues. With V trimmed by 5 bases and J by 5 bases, 9 bases remained unmatched. The CDR3 sequence: CASSAGTSGGGDTQYF. DNA of the CDR3: TGTGCCAGCAGCGCCGGGACTAGCGGAGGGGGAGATACGCAGTATTTT.

The chain recombines TRBV7-9 with TRBJ1-2; D is unclear. The length of the CDR3 is 13 residues. Trimming removed 3 bases at V and 4 bases at J, with 9 bases between. CDR1 SEHNR and CDR2 FQNEAQ come from the germline V gene (reference sequence). For the CDR3, the DNA is TGTGCCAGCAGCTTGTCCGGGTTCTATGGCTACACCTTC. Its translation is CASSLSGFYGYTF.

Comment on this clone: The junction shows a germline mismatch at one end, possibly a read error. The chain has TRBV6-5 and TRBJ1-2; no definite D call. Germline V gene data show CDR1 as MNHEY and CDR2 as SVGAGI. The CDR3 runs 14 residues. CDR3 sequence reads: CVSSYSNWQRGYTF. The CDR3 nucleotides read TGTGTCAGCAGTTACTCGAATTGGCAGAGGGGCTACACCTTC.

V usage is TRBV5-1 and J usage is TRBJ1-4, with D tentatively TRBD1 (5 bases). Germline CDR1 SGHRS, CDR2 YFSETQ. The germline V and J ends were trimmed by 4 bases and 6 bases, with 10 bases remaining between them. This CDR3 region has 13 residues. CDR3 in amino acids: CASSPQGYEKLFF. CDR3 nucleotides: TGCGCCAGCAGCCCTCAGGGTTATGAAAAACTGTTTTTT.

This sequence joins TRBV28 and TRBJ2-5; a weak D match, TRBD2 (5 bases). Trimming removed 5 bases from V and 5 bases from J, with 9 bases in between. Germline CDR1 and CDR2: MDHEN and SYDVKM. The CDR3 contains 12 residues. For the CDR3, the DNA is TGTGCCAGCAGTCGCCGGAGGGAGACCCAGTACTTC. Translation gives CASSRRRETQYF.